This TCR beta chain was found in a study of T cell responses to AZD1222 COVID-19 vaccine. The overall study: Investigators merged groups given second doses at roughly 4 or roughly 12 weeks. Study-wide findings and caveats: A reported finding is that nearly half of spike-specific TCRs target unmutated variant regions. Spike-specific TCR breadth and depth rose after two AZD1222 doses. The donors showed a predominance of white British ancestry and of females, with possible underestimation of clonal diversity.

V dropped 2 bases and J dropped 1; count of bases not matched to a gene: 2. Germline values: CDR1 SQVTM, CDR2 ANQGSEA. This CDR3 contains 13 residues. TCRdb's copy holds only in-frame clones and misses some; the assay was immunoSEQ multiplex PCR. The sample contains about 120,000 clones, 70% to 90% of which appear only once. As for this clone: Its antigen is unknown.

The chain employs TRBV29-1 and TRBJ2-7, with 7 nucleotides matching TRBD1. This specimen was peripheral blood, taken on day 0 of AZD1222 vaccination. The receptor comes from an adult in good health. CDR3 DNA sequence: TGCAGCGTTGAACAGGGGGATTCCTACGAGCAGTACTTC. Its protein is CSVEQGDSYEQYF.